This T cell receptor (beta chain) was captured by sequencing in a study of cytomegalovirus exposure and HLA in healthy donors (dated by TCRdb to the late 2010s). In terms of the full investigation: According to an earlier analysis of a few hundred of the donors, 200 million or so T cells yielded 117 million unique TCR beta sequences and approximately 300 Gb of sequence data. Genome-wide SNP genotypes for about 55% of the 666 donors were used in a later genetic analysis, which treated that subset as a discovery cohort. A later analysis re-analyzed previously published TCR beta repertoires from about 730 donors and added high-resolution HLA genotyping to study TCR occurrence patterns. An earlier analysis of approximately 580 of the donors used high-throughput TCR beta sequencing to judge whether each TCR beta V gene segment behaved as functional or pseudogenic. Of the approximately 400 genotyped donors, approximately 83% fell in the genetic ancestry cluster associated with self-reported Caucasian donors. Roughly 5 DR-DQ haplotypes were handled as single units for association and clustering because linkage in the cohort was strong. Both class I and class II loci were covered by HLA typing, at four-digit resolution. The study combined high-throughput TCR immunosequencing, statistical association of individual TCRs with disease status, and machine learning to predict cytomegalovirus infection status. Every repertoire in the discovery cohort had been generated on one and the same sequencing platform. The study profiled the T cell repertoires of approximately 700 subjects by immunosequencing and related them to cytomegalovirus serostatus. Among around 400 genotyped donors of the cohort, an average of approximately 240,000 unique TCR beta nucleotide sequences was sequenced per donor, of which approximately 18% were non-productive. Donor age, sex, ethnicity and CMV serostatus were compiled alongside the repertoire data. The number of typed donors differed by locus: about 620-640 for A, B, C, DRB1 and DQB1; 522 for DQA1; roughly 600 for DPA1; and around 490 for DPB1. An early release covering some 640 HLA-typed donors comprised roughly 300 gigabases of sequencing data and roughly 85 million unique TCR sequences. The later analysis used no new phenotypic data to find candidate immune exposures, relying instead on TCR beta sequences and their occurrence across donors. The study aimed to test whether signatures of past pathogen exposure could be identified by cataloging public T cell receptors. A separate validation cohort of roughly 110 different subjects was used in addition to the roughly 620-subject first cohort.

Study-wide conclusions, independent of this receptor: A later genetic analysis reported fewer N-insertions in productive TCRs among donors in an Asian-associated ancestry cluster than the roughly 620-donor mean. Only TCR beta chains were sequenced in this cohort, and the absence of alpha or paired-chain data limited detectable features. A further reported finding was that TCR beta sequences accurately predicted the HLA-A and HLA-B alleles for most subjects in the first cohort. Assigning TCR associations to individual alleles was difficult when HLA alleles, especially DR and DQ, strongly co-occurred. According to a later analysis, parvovirus B19, influenza, CMV and Epstein-Barr virus appeared linked to several top co-occurrence clusters. Most TCR sequences were seen in very few donors, while some public TCRs were found in many individuals. Because counts were too low, more than 15 rarely observed V segments, including chromosome 9 orphons, were left out of the earlier analysis of a few hundred of the donors. The only immune exposure information available for the cohort was CMV serostatus. At a false discovery rate of 0.05, a later analysis linked under 20,000 TCR beta sequences to specific HLA alleles. A cluster of highly shared sequence variants was judged likely to be a technical artifact of the sequencing pipeline. The classifier was reported to diagnose cytomegalovirus status with high specificity and sensitivity in both the original and validation cohorts. The study gave a list of about 150 TCR beta chains associated with cytomegalovirus. Linkage disequilibrium might explain the correlated functional status among segregating V segments, but an unknown experimental factor could not be ruled out. In a later analysis, the rate of TCR association differed among HLA loci, with DRB1 alleles having the most associated TCRs and HLA-C alleles having the fewest. In an earlier analysis of roughly 560 of the donors, most TCR beta V segments were observed in productive rearrangements about 87% or about 30% of the time, broadly matching IMGT annotations. Some IMGT-functional V segments, including TRBV6-2 and TRBV6-3, could not be told apart with the 87-base-pair reads, so those segments were excluded. In a later genetic analysis, a missense DCLRE1C variant was associated with V-gene and J-gene trimming of TCR beta chains, and the association was replicated in an independent cohort. The authors suggested that the approach could potentially be generalized to other disease states and immunological phenotypes. Presence/absence analyses assumed roughly uniform sequencing depth across donors, an assumption that may not hold. A later analysis found that HLA-associated TCR beta chains were more clonally expanded and had lower generation probabilities than equally common non-associated chains. HLA typing was unavailable for some donors at each locus, so association tests used only the typed subset. A few of the identified cytomegalovirus-associated TCR beta chains were confirmed in vitro to be specific for cytomegalovirus antigens. According to a later analysis, most CMV-associated TCR beta chains appeared to be HLA-restricted, and the HLA associations seemed to be driven largely by CMV exposure.

Receptor libraries were prepared by the immunoSEQ multiplex PCR assay. A mixture of 60 forward primers for TCR Vbeta segments and 13 reverse primers for TCR Jbeta segments was used in the multiplex PCR. The CDR3 region of rearranged TCR beta genes was amplified from genomic DNA by a multiplex PCR assay. The amplified TCR beta libraries were sequenced on the Illumina HiSeq System as 87-base-pair reads. The authors processed their data as follows. A later analysis counted tens of millions of unique TCR beta chains across the 500 to 850 repertoires, and 9 million to 14 million of these chains were shared by at least two donors. To remove PCR and sequencing errors, raw reads were error-corrected and collapsed into unique sequences using a nearest-neighbor algorithm that merged closely related sequences. V, D and J gene segments were assigned by aligning CDR3 sequences to IMGT reference sequences. For a sequence to be retained, at least a six-nucleotide match to both a V gene segment and a J gene segment was required. Rearrangements were called productive when the CDR3 lacked stop codons and stayed in frame with V and J; all others were non-productive. CDR3 was defined according to IMGT convention as the region running from the second conserved V-encoded cysteine to the conserved J-encoded phenylalanine. The earlier analysis of fewer than 700 of the donors excluded sequences that lacked an unambiguous match to a single V gene segment. In an earlier analysis of 587 of the donors, a V segment was called functional when productive rearrangements were above 56.7%, and segregating when the standard deviation between donors exceeded 5%. A statistical classification framework was built to diagnose cytomegalovirus status from the catalog of TCR beta chain sequences. In a later analysis, TCR nucleotide sequences were compared against IMGT/GENE-DB human TR gene sequences so that V and J genes could be assigned. Using the TCRdist pipeline, a later analysis assigned CDR3 sequences along with most-parsimonious VDJ recombination scenarios. In a later analysis, every TCR beta chain was defined by the combination of its CDR3 amino acid sequence and its V-gene family, and reads without a unique V-gene family were dropped. In a later analysis, approximately 590 highly shared, low-generation-probability nucleotide sequences were removed to address suspected cross-contamination and a sequencing artifact. A later analysis calculated a clonal expansion index for each public chain from normalized within-repertoire ranks of inferred template counts. A later analysis computed generation probabilities with a VDJ recombination model fitted to out-of-frame rearrangements, and checked the results against IGoR. A later analysis scored TCR-TCR, TCR-HLA and TCR-CMV co-occurrence with hypergeometric tests, applying a repertoire-size bias correction to TCR pairs. A later analysis estimated false discovery rates by permuting HLA or CMV assignments 20 times. A later analysis grouped co-occurring TCRs with DBSCAN, adding TCRdist sequence similarity when clustering within HLA-allele-positive subsets. Repertoires with fewer than 30,000 or more than 120,000 public chains were left out of co-occurrence clustering, as were roughly five repertoires with anomalous nucleotide sharing. TCRdb took over this immuneACCESS table, retaining in-frame rearrangements with V and J assigned. Such tables are incomplete; in checked studies, under half of the missing clones stem from an unresolved V gene, and the remainder is unexplained. The V and J calls and the clone size are those of that table, but D and trimming were determined from the DNA. This sample gives 100,000 or so clones in total; 70% to 90% of them show up just once. Of the sample, around 2% falls within the top ten clones.

Concerning this clone: The antigen it binds to is not known. Base qualities are not recorded, but no much larger clone differs from it by a single base.

The V end gives up 5 bases and the J end 5 bases, leaving 14 bases in the junction not matched to a gene. Sequences SGHNT (CDR1) and YYREEE (CDR2) are obtained from the germline V gene (reference sequence). The cysteine opens and the phenylalanine closes a CDR3 of 16 amino acids. The only DNA kept is the CDR3, 48 bases in frame from the first base. The cohort consisted of approximately 670 healthy bone marrow donors. At the time of sampling, all cohort members were nominally healthy, though unrecorded immune exposures were likely present. The donor was CMV seronegative and belonged to the group of 350 or so seronegative cohort members. Every donor gave a peripheral blood sample, and the peripheral blood mononuclear cells from that sample were used for TCR beta sequencing. The Qiagen DNeasy Blood Extraction Kit was used to extract genomic DNA from the blood cell samples.

This sequence was found in a man younger than 35 in good health and CMV-seronegative. The specimen was PBMCs. Recombination connected TRBV5-4 to TRBJ2-7, with 9 middle bases fitting TRBD1. The DNA sequence reads TGTGCCAGCAGTTCTGGAGGGACAGGGAGGTTCCACGAGCAGTACTTC. This gives the protein CASSSGGTGRFHEQYF.